These 28 T cell receptor beta chains were all obtained from the same sample, sequenced in a study of metastatic and nonmetastatic thyroid tumors. All patients were untreated before thyroid surgery. Using MiXCR, TCRdb re-called clones from the PCR reads. The table includes more than 65,000 clones, around 14% detected once. The sequenced sample consisted of blood. Receptors originate from a male donor with papillary thyroid cancer or a benign thyroid nodule (not recorded which). Some clones in this sample may be carry-over from other donors' samples.

This clone was observed many times. In DNA, the CDR3 is TGTGCCAGCAGGGGTGAATCCGTCTACGAGCAGTACGTC. This gives the protein CASRGESVYEQYV. This chain connects TRBV7-2 to TRBJ2-7, with D unresolved. This CDR3 is built from 13 residues. V lost 6 bases, J lost 3 bases, and 12 bases lay in between. Germline V gene lookup returns CDR1 SGHTA and CDR2 FQGNSA.

A few counts support this clone. A much larger clone differs from this one at a single base, so this may be a read error. This chain links TRBV10-3 with TRBJ2-5, with D perhaps matching TRBD2 (5 bases). Trimming took off 4 bases at V and 4 bases at J, with 10 bases between the two ends. CDR1 and CDR2 from the germline V gene are ENHRY and SYGVKD. The CDR3 is made up of 13 amino acids. CDR3 in amino acids: CAISVTRLETQYF. In DNA form, the CDR3 reads TGTGCCATCAGTGTAACTAGATTAGAGACCCAGTACTTC.

With respect to this clone: A read error may be the cause here, since a much bigger clone is one base away. Within the sample, other DNA sequences also encode this same CDR3. The chain uses TRBV5-4 and TRBJ2-3; D is unresolved. This CDR3 contains 11 residues. Trimming removed 3 bases at V and 6 bases at J, with 5 bases between. Germline V gene sequence: CDR1 SGHNT, CDR2 YYREEE (reference sequence). CDR3 residues: CASSSGDTQYF. CDR3 nucleotide sequence: TGTGCCAGCAGCTCCGGTGATACGCAGTATTTT.

The rearrangement uses TRBV7-8 and TRBJ1-2; D uncertain. V lost 5 bases to trimming and J lost 3 bases, with 16 bases between them. The CDR3 is 15 residues long. The germline V gene encodes CDR1 SGHVS and CDR2 FQNEAQ. CDR3 coding DNA: TGTGCCAGCAGCCCAGACGTACAGTGGGACTATGGCTACACCTTC. Translating gives CASSPDVQWDYGYTF.

This clone was counted at least ten times. The chain uses TRBV12-3 or TRBV12-4 and TRBJ1-3; no reliable D call. CDR3 length equals 15 residues. The V and J ends lost 0 bases and 3 bases respectively, with 9 bases between them. The DNA for the CDR3 is TGTGCCAGCAGTTTAGCAGGCGGGGTTGGAAACACCATATATTTT. Its translation: CASSLAGGVGNTIYF.

Notes on this clone: A much larger clone is a single base away; this may be a read error. The chain couples TRBV5-5 to TRBJ2-7; possibly TRBD2 for D (6 bases). CDR1 is SGHKS and CDR2 is YYEKEE in the germline V gene (reference sequence). The CDR3 has 16 amino acids. CDR3 DNA sequence: TGTGCCAGCATCTTGGAGGGCTCGATTAGCTCCTACGAGCAGTACGTC. Protein product: CASILEGSISSYEQYV.

The chain employs TRBV6-2 or TRBV6-3 and TRBJ1-1, with 7 bases aligning to TRBD1. Germline loops: CDR1 MNHEY, CDR2 SVGEGT. This CDR3 has 13 amino acids. V shed 2 bases, J shed 10 bases, and the junction held 7 bases outside the gene matches. In nucleotides, the CDR3 is TGTGCCAGCAGTTACACTTACAGGGGATCAGCTTTCTTT. Protein: CASSYTYRGSAFF.

This clone was observed many times. The V and J genes are TRBV7-3 and TRBJ1-3; D not certain. Germline V CDR1 and CDR2: SGHTA, FQGTGA. The CDR3 runs 13 residues. V lost 8 bases, J lost 0 bases, and 8 bases lay in between. In DNA form, the CDR3 reads TGTGCCAGCGGAGAAGGCTCTGGAAACACCATATATTTT. This sequence encodes CASGEGSGNTIYF.

This clone was detected many times. This chain uses TRBV4-1 with TRBJ1-1; D is undetermined. Trimming pared 2 bases from V and 5 bases from J, leaving 9 bases between. This CDR3 is 13 amino acids long. The germline gives CDR1 MGHRA, CDR2 YSYEKL. As DNA, the CDR3 is TGCGCCAGCAGCCAATTTATGGAAACTGAAGCTTTCTTT. Its translation: CASSQFMETEAFF.

This clone was recorded many times. V usage is TRBV6-5 and J usage is TRBJ1-3; D call uncertain. This CDR3 is 17 amino acids long. Germline CDR1 and CDR2: MNHEY and SVGAGI. V gave up 0 bases and J gave up 0 bases, with 12 bases separating them. The CDR3 loop is CASSYSLVGSSGNTIYF. The CDR3 bases are TGTGCCAGCAGTTACTCGCTCGTGGGGAGCTCTGGAAACACCATATATTTT.

This clone appeared many times. The chain links TRBV9 to TRBJ2-1, with D perhaps matching TRBD2 (6 bases). The CDR3 totals 16 residues. Germline loops: CDR1 SGDLS, CDR2 YYNGEE. The V end lost 3 bases, the J end lost 5 bases, and 18 bases lay between the germline ends. Here the CDR3 reads CASSARMRGPNNEQFF. The CDR3 DNA follows: TGTGCCAGCAGCGCCAGAATGCGGGGCCCCAACAATGAGCAGTTCTTC.

This clone showed up many times. The same CDR3 also results from other DNA sequences found in this sample. This chain uses TRBV9 with TRBJ2-7; unclear D gene. The CDR3 covers 15 residues. The V and J ends lost 1 base and 0 bases respectively, with 11 bases between them. Germline CDR1 SGDLS, CDR2 YYNGEE. The CDR3 loop is CASSVTFESSYEQYF. As DNA, the CDR3 is TGTGCCAGCAGCGTAACTTTTGAAAGCTCCTACGAGCAGTACTTC.

Concerning this clone itself: One end of the junction is discordant with germline, which a read error may explain. The chain is built from TRBV5-1 and TRBJ2-3, with 10 bases matching TRBD2. This CDR3 comprises 15 residues. The V gene's germline CDR1 is SGHRS and CDR2 YFSETQ. The CDR3 is CAISLGTSETYTQYF. The CDR3 region has the DNA TGCGCCATCAGCTTAGGGACTAGCGAGACATATACGCAGTATTTT.

There are many counts of this clone. The chain is built from TRBV10-3 and TRBJ2-5, with 8 bases that match TRBD1. The V segment lost 0 bases and the J segment 5 bases; nucleotides outside the gene matches: 5. Germline CDR1 and CDR2: ENHRY and SYGVKD. The length of the CDR3 is 15 residues. The CDR3 loop is CAISESKDRAETQYF. The CDR3 nucleotides are TGTGCCATCAGTGAGTCGAAGGACAGGGCCGAGACCCAGTACTTC.

This clone showed up many times. The chain has TRBV9 and TRBJ1-2; a possible D gene is TRBD1 (5 bases). The germline CDR1 and CDR2 sequences are SGDLS and YYNGEE. V was cut by 3 bases and J by 5 bases, with 8 bases left in between. The CDR3 consists of 12 residues. CDR3 residues: CASSDDSYGYTF. The CDR3 nucleotides read TGTGCCAGCAGCGACGACAGTTATGGCTACACCTTC. Combining the CDR3 with reference TRBV9 and TRBJ1-2 gives the whole variable domain DSGVTQTPKHLITATGQRVTLRCSPRSGDLSVYWYQQSLDQGLQFLIQYYNGEERAKGNILERFSAQQFPDLHSELNLSSLELGDSALYFCASSDDSYGYTFGSGTRLTVV.

This clone was recorded many times. The rearrangement uses TRBV7-9 and TRBJ1-1, with a weak D call TRBD1 (6 bases). Germline V gene data show CDR1 as SEHNR and CDR2 as FQNEAQ (reference sequence). CDR3 size: 12 residues. V was cut by 5 bases and J by 11 bases, with 15 bases left in between. Here the CDR3 DNA reads TGTGCCAGCAGCCCAGAGGGCCAGGGGGCTTTCTTT. Its protein product is CASSPEGQGAFF.

This clone was counted many times. The DNA for the CDR3 is TGTGCCAGCAGCTTGGGGCAGGGGTTCACTGAAGCTTTCTTT. As protein: CASSLGQGFTEAFF. The J gene is TRBJ1-1, the V gene TRBV5-5; TRBD1 might be the D (6 bases). This CDR3 comprises 14 residues. CDR1 SGHKS and CDR2 YYEKEE come from the germline V gene (reference sequence). V lost 0 bases to trimming and J lost 4 bases, with 10 bases between them.

A note on this clone: The junction differs from germline at one of its ends, possibly a read error. This chain connects TRBV11-2 to TRBJ1-1, with D possibly TRBD1 on 5 matching bases. Germline CDR1 SGHAT, CDR2 FQNNGV. CDR3 length: 12 amino acids. The CDR3 sequence: CASSLSGDEALF. In DNA, the CDR3 is TGTGCCAGCAGCTTATCGGGGGATGAAGCCCTCTTT.

Turning to this clone: This sequence may be a read error, since a much larger clone differs from it by one base. V gene TRBV18 combines with J gene TRBJ2-7; 7 positions match TRBD1. CDR1 and CDR2 (germline): KGHSH, LQKENI. The CDR3 extends over 15 amino acids. The ends lost 3 bases at V and 6 bases at J; junction bases unmatched: 11. The CDR3 DNA follows: TGTGCCAGCTCACCCGCCGAGGGACAGTCGGGCGAGCAGTACTTC. Protein sequence: CASSPAEGQSGEQYF.

This clone was observed at least ten times. This rearrangement joins TRBV30 to TRBJ2-3; D gene ambiguous. V was clipped by 2 bases and J by 2 bases, with 11 bases between them. This CDR3 region has 14 residues. Germline V CDR1 and CDR2: GTSNPN, SVGIG (reference sequence). Here the CDR3 DNA reads TGTGCCTGGAGTTCAAGTGGGAACACAGATACGCAGTATTTT. Its protein product is CAWSSSGNTDTQYF.

This clone occurred a few times. A read error may explain this, as a much larger clone is one base away. Other DNA sequences within the sample encode an identical CDR3. The J gene is TRBJ2-5, the V gene TRBV7-2; D is possibly TRBD1 (5 bases). Per germline, CDR1 SGHTA and CDR2 FQGNSA. This CDR3 region has 14 residues. CDR3 sequence (DNA): TGTGCCAGCAGCTCTCTGGACGGACAAGAGACACAGTACTTC. Its translation is CASSSLDGQETQYF. Full variable domain (rest looked up from reference TRBV7-2 and TRBJ2-5): GAGVSQSPSNKVTEKGKDVELRCDPISGHTALYWYRQSLGQGLEFLIYFQGNSAPDKSGLPSDRFSAERTGGSVSTLTIQRTQQEDSAVYLCASSSLDGQETQYFGPGTRLLVL.

About this clone itself: Since a much larger clone is just one base distant, this may be a read error. The sample has other DNA sequences that encode this CDR3 too. The CDR3 region is CASSHPSGSNNEQFF. The CDR3 nucleotides are TGTGCCAGCAGCCATCCTAGCGGGAGTAACAATGAGCAGTTCTTC. The chain couples TRBV3-1 to TRBJ2-1; 10 nucleotides match TRBD2. Germline V lookup: CDR1 LGHDT, CDR2 YNNKEL (reference sequence). V gave up 3 bases and J gave up 5 bases; unmatched junction bases: 4. This CDR3 is 15 amino acids long.

This clone showed up many times. This chain joins TRBV6-4 and TRBJ2-7, with TRBD2 identical over 9 bases. Per germline, CDR1 MRHNA and CDR2 SNTAGT. The junction had 8 bases not matched to a gene; V was cut back by 7 bases and J by 1 base. The CDR3 extends over 15 amino acids. For the CDR3, the DNA is TGTGCCAGCACAAAGGCGGGAGGGGAGTCCTACGAGCAGTACGTC. Residues: CASTKAGGESYEQYV.

This clone was counted many times. The chain joins TRBV20-1 to TRBJ2-7; TRBD2 matches at 7 bases. CDR1 DFQATT and CDR2 SNEGSKA come from the germline V gene (reference sequence). The CDR3 loop spans 15 amino acids. The V segment lost 6 bases and the J segment 3 bases; nucleotides outside the gene matches: 14. The chain's CDR3 is CSATPGPSGRYEQYF. CDR3 bases: TGCAGTGCAACCCCCGGCCCTAGCGGTCGCTACGAGCAGTACTTC.

The rearrangement joins TRBV5-1 to TRBJ2-7, with 10 bases that match TRBD1. The CDR3 contains 14 residues. Germline loops: CDR1 SGHRS, CDR2 YFSETQ. V was clipped by 6 bases and J by 7 bases; unmatched bases: 10. CDR3 sequence: CASKAGTGAEEQYF. CDR3 in DNA: TGCGCCAGCAAGGCTGGGACAGGGGCGGAAGAGCAGTACTTC.

This clone showed up many times. This chain uses TRBV7-2 with TRBJ2-2; 8 bases agree with TRBD2. CDR1 SGHTA and CDR2 FQGNSA come from the germline V gene. This CDR3 comprises 15 residues. Losses at the gene ends were 5 bases for V and 6 bases for J; bases not matched to a gene: 8. The chain's CDR3 is CASSPLSGNAGELFF. Written as DNA, the CDR3 is TGTGCCAGCAGCCCCCTTAGCGGGAATGCCGGGGAGCTGTTTTTT.

This clone has ten or more counts. The J gene is TRBJ2-7, the V gene TRBV19; 8 bases are a match to TRBD1. V lost 6 bases, J lost 3 bases, and 4 bases stayed unmatched. The CDR3 length is 13 residues. Germline values: CDR1 LNHDA, CDR2 SQIVND (reference sequence). The CDR3 DNA follows: TGTGCCAGTAGAGACAGGGGTGGCTACGAGCAGTACTTC. It yields the protein CASRDRGGYEQYF.

Points on this clone: A much larger clone sits a single nucleotide away, making a read error possible. This chain links TRBV11-2 with TRBJ2-1; 9 nucleotides agree with TRBD2. The V segment lost 5 bases and the J segment 5 bases; nucleotides outside the gene matches: 7. The CDR3 has 15 residues. Per germline, CDR1 SGHAT and CDR2 FQNNGV. CDR3 residues: CASSPVTSGHNEQFF. CDR3 coding DNA: TGTGCCAGCAGCCCAGTGACTAGCGGTCACAATGAGCAGTTCTTC.